This TCR beta chain was obtained from a study of beta chain features in type 1 diabetes. As for the study in general: Healthy donors and patients had similar age, gender and cell yields. General observations from the study: TCRB CDR3s were moderately but significantly shorter in Type 1 diabetes patients in all four CD4+ subsets. For cells with high TCR expression, cDNA sequencing could yield over-representation.

This clone was counted a few times. What it recognizes is unknown. Reverse transcribing all isolated RNA meant expressed TCRB transcripts were sequenced. Libraries were prepared by immunoSEQ multiplex PCR; TCRdb keeps only in-frame clonotypes and omits some of them. The repertoire consists of about 740,000 clones, with 13% occurring once and the leading ten covering 0.022%. Researchers reported sorting CD4+ naive, central memory, regulatory and stem cell-like memory cells via CD45RO/CCR7/CD25/CD127/CD95/CD27. Purities over 98% were achieved in all sorted populations. Germline CDR1 and CDR2: SNHLY and FYNNEI. There are 11 residues in the CDR3.

The sample comprised naive CD4+ T cells from blood. The sequence was collected from a man aged 18 to 29 with type 1 diabetes. V usage is TRBV2 and J usage is TRBJ2-5; weak D call: TRBD2 (5 bases). The CDR3 sequence is CGGQEEETQYF. Here the CDR3 DNA reads TGTGGAGGGCAGGAGGAAGAGACCCAGTACTTC.